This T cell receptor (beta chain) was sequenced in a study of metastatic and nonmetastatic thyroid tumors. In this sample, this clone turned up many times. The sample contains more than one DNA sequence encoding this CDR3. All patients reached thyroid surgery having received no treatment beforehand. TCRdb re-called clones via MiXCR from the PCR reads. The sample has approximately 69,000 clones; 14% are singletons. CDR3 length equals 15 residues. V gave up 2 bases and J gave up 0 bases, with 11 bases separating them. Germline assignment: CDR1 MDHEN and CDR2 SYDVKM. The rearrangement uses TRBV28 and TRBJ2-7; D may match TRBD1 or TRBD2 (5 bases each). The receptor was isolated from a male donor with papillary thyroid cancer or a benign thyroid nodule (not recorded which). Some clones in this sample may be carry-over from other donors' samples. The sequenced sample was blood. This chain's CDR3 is CASSLRGPSSYEQYV. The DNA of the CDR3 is TGTGCCAGCAGTTTACGGGGCCCGAGCTCCTACGAGCAGTACGTC.